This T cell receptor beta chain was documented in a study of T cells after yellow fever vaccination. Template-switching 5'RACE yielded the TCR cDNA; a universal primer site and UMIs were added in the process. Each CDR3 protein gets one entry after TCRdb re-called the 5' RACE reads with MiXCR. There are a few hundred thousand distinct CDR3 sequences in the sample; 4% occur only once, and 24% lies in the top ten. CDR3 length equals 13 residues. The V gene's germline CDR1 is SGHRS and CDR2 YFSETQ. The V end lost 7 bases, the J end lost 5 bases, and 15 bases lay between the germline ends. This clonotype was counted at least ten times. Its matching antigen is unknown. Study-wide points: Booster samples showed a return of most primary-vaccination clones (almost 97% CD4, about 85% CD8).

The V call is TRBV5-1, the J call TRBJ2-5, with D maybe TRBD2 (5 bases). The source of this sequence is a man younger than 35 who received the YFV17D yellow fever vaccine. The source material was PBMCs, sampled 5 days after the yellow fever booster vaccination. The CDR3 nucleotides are TGCGCCAGCTTGGCGGACGGGATGGAGACCCAGTACTTC. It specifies CASLADGMETQYF. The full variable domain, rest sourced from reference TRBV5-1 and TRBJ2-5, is KAGVTQTPRYLIKTRGQQVTLSCSPISGHRSVSWYQQTPGQGLQFLFEYFSETQRNKGNFPGRFSGRQFSNSRSEMNVSTLELGDSALYLCASLADGMETQYFGPGTRLLVL.